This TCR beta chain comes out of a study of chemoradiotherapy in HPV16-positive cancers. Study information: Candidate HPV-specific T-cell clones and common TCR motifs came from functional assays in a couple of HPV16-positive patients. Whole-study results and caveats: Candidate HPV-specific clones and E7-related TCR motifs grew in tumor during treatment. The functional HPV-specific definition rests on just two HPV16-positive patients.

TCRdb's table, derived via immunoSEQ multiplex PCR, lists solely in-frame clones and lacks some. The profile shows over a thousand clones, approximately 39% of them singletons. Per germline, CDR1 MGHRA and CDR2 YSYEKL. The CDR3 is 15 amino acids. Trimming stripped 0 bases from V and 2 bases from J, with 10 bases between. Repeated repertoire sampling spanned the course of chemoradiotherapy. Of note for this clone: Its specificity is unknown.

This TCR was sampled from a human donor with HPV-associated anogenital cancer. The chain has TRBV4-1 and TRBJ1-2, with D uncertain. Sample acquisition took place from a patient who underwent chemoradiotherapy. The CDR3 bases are TGCGCCAGCAGCCAAGACTCAGCTACGAACTATGGCTACACCTTC. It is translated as CASSQDSATNYGYTF.